Following are 24 T cell receptor beta chains from one sample sequenced in a study of blood T cell repertoires in COVID-19. Repertoires were generated with immunoSEQ multiplex PCR, while TCRdb's copy carries only in-frame clones and drops some. The sample yields tens of thousands of clones, roughly 90% seen once. The sequencing sample was made of peripheral blood. These receptors all stem from a woman between 45 and 60 years old with active or convalescent COVID-19.

This clone was detected a few times. The rearrangement uses TRBV30 and TRBJ1-6, with 11 bases that match TRBD1. The V gene end was trimmed by 0 bases and the J gene end by 7 bases; junction bases not matched to a gene: 5. Germline V CDR1 and CDR2: GTSNPN, SVGIG (reference sequence). CDR3 size: 16 residues. For the CDR3, the DNA is TGTGCCTGGAGTGTACGGGACAGGGGGAGGAATTCACCCCTCCACTTT. It specifies CAWSVRDRGRNSPLHF.

The genes are TRBV12-3 or TRBV12-4 and TRBJ1-3; weak D call: TRBD1 (5 bases). The germline V and J ends were trimmed by 6 bases and 4 bases, with 10 bases remaining between them. This CDR3 is 13 amino acids long. The CDR3 bases are TGTGCCAGCAGCCTAGGACAAGGAAACACCATATATTTT. Amino acids: CASSLGQGNTIYF.

This chain links TRBV5-1 with TRBJ2-7; TRBD2 matches at 7 bases. CDR3 size: 15 residues. In germline, CDR1 is SGHRS, CDR2 YFSETQ. V trimming: 1 base; J trimming: 1 base; junction bases outside the gene matches: 5. The CDR3 loop reads CASSLSLADSYEQYF. In DNA form, the CDR3 reads TGCGCCAGCAGCTTGTCGCTAGCGGATTCCTACGAGCAGTACTTC.

This clone was counted once. The chain employs TRBV3-1 (or the pseudogene TRBV3-2) and TRBJ1-1; 7 bases align to TRBD1. Germline CDR1 is LGHDT and CDR2 is YNNKEL (reference sequence). CDR3 size: 15 residues. The J segment lost 3 bases and the V segment lost 3 bases, leaving 7 bases of the junction unmatched. In DNA form, the CDR3 reads TGTGCCAGCAGCCATGGCCCCCAGGGGGACACTGAAGCTTTCTTT. Protein sequence: CASSHGPQGDTEAFF.

The chain links TRBV6-6 to TRBJ1-4; D is possibly TRBD1 (6 bases). V was trimmed by 2 bases and J by 8 bases, leaving 15 bases between them. Germline loops: CDR1 MNHNY, CDR2 SVGAGI (reference sequence). The CDR3 length is 15 residues. The CDR3: CASSYNREEREKLFF. The CDR3 region has the DNA TGTGCCAGCAGTTACAACAGGGAAGAAAGAGAAAAACTGTTTTTT.

The chain joins TRBV2 to TRBJ1-1; possibly TRBD1 for D (5 bases). Trimming took 1 base from V and 1 from J, leaving 7 bases between them. The CDR3 is 14 amino acids. In germline, CDR1 is SNHLY, CDR2 FYNNEI. In DNA form, the CDR3 reads TGTGCCAGCAGTGAAGGGCAGGGGAACACTGAAGCTTTCTTT. This translates into CASSEGQGNTEAFF.

This chain uses TRBV7-6 with TRBJ2-7, with D maybe TRBD1 (5 bases). CDR1 and CDR2 (germline): SGHVS, FNYEAQ. With 1 base removed from V and 3 bases from J, the gap between germline ends came to 16 bases. The CDR3 is 16 residues long. The CDR3 spells CASSLGVAGNYYEQYF. The CDR3 bases are TGTGCCAGCAGCTTAGGCGTGGCAGGGAATTACTACGAGCAGTACTTC.

The V call is TRBV2, the J call TRBJ2-7; 13 bases align to TRBD2. The germline V gene encodes CDR1 SNHLY and CDR2 FYNNEI. Trimming cost V 6 bases and J 2 bases; bases outside gene matches: 10. The CDR3 is made up of 17 amino acids. The CDR3 DNA sequence: TGTGCCAGCAGCCATACTAGCGGGAGGGCCAAAGCCTACGAGCAGTACTTC. Translating it yields CASSHTSGRAKAYEQYF.

V gene TRBV6-4 combines with J gene TRBJ2-1, with 10 bases that match TRBD2. The CDR3 covers 14 residues. Germline V gives CDR1 MRHNA, CDR2 SNTAGT. After removal of 6 bases from V and 7 bases from J, the junction contained 6 bases not matched to a gene. In DNA form, the CDR3 reads TGTGCCAGCAGGCCTACTAGCGGGGATAATGAGCAGTTCTTC. The encoded protein is CASRPTSGDNEQFF.

This sequence joins TRBV5-1 and TRBJ1-2; 8 bases agree with TRBD1. The CDR3 loop spans 15 amino acids. V gave up 4 bases and J gave up 3 bases; unmatched junction bases: 8. Germline-derived CDR1 and CDR2 are SGHRS and YFSETQ. CDR3 sequence reads: CASSPLQGVDYGYTF. The CDR3 coding sequence is TGCGCCAGCAGCCCACTACAGGGGGTGGACTATGGCTACACCTTC.

This clone showed up just once. The rearrangement uses TRBV15 and TRBJ1-2; 9 positions match TRBD1. Trimming at V came to 5 bases and at J to 4 bases, leaving 11 bases not matched to a gene. The CDR3 contains 16 residues. CDR1 is LNHNV and CDR2 is YYDKDF in the germline V gene (reference sequence). The CDR3 coding sequence is TGTGCCACCAGCGGAGTTTTCGGGACAGGGATCTATGGCTACACCTTC. It codes for CATSGVFGTGIYGYTF.

J is TRBJ2-3 and V is TRBV14; TRBD1 agrees at 9 bases. CDR1 SGHDN and CDR2 FVKESK come from the germline V gene. Trimming at V came to 6 bases and at J to 2 bases, leaving 3 bases not matched to a gene. The CDR3 loop spans 14 amino acids. CDR3: CASRRTGDTDTQYF. The CDR3 DNA reads TGTGCCAGCAGACGGACAGGGGACACAGATACGCAGTATTTT.

This chain joins TRBV19 and TRBJ2-1, with 10 bases fitting TRBD2. This CDR3 contains 12 residues. Germline values: CDR1 LNHDA, CDR2 SQIVND (reference sequence). V shed 9 bases, J shed 10 bases, and the junction held 6 bases outside the gene matches. CDR3 in amino acids: CASNLAGGEQFF. In nucleotides, the CDR3 is TGTGCCAGCAACTTAGCGGGAGGCGAGCAGTTCTTC.

This sequence joins TRBV24-1 and TRBJ2-1; 14 bases map to TRBD2. Germline lookup yields CDR1 KGHDR and CDR2 SFDVKD. This CDR3 spans 22 amino acids. The ends lost 4 bases at V and 1 base at J; junction bases unmatched: 17. CDR3 nucleotide sequence: TGTGCCACCAGTGAGCCTGTACAACCCGGGACTAGCGGGAGCAGGTCCTACAATGAGCAGTTCTTC. Protein sequence: CATSEPVQPGTSGSRSYNEQFF.

This chain joins TRBV12-3 or TRBV12-4 and TRBJ2-5; 7 nucleotides match TRBD1. This CDR3 is 12 amino acids long. The V and J ends lost 6 bases and 4 bases, in that order; junction bases with no gene match: 2. Written as DNA, the CDR3 is TGTGCCAGCAGCTACAGGGGAGAGACCCAGTACTTC. It yields the protein CASSYRGETQYF.

V is TRBV27 and J is TRBJ2-2, with TRBD2 matching 13 bases. Germline assignment: CDR1 MNHEY and CDR2 SMNVEV (reference sequence). The V segment lost 5 bases and the J segment 7 bases; nucleotides outside the gene matches: 7. CDR3 size: 16 residues. In DNA form, the CDR3 reads TGTGCCAGCAGTATCGCCGGGACTAGCGGGGACGGGGAGCTGTTTTTT. It specifies CASSIAGTSGDGELFF.

The chain couples TRBV6-1 to TRBJ2-4; TRBD1 aligns across 8 bases. Per the germline V gene, CDR1 is MNHNS and CDR2 is SASEGT. The CDR3 covers 16 residues. Trimming took 2 bases from V and 5 from J; bases not matched to a gene: 8. CDR3 nucleotides: TGTGCCAGCAGTGAAATCAGGGGGCGCGTGGAAAACATTCAGTACTTC. Its translation is CASSEIRGRVENIQYF.

This clone appeared once. V is TRBV7-9 and J is TRBJ1-1; D is uncertain. CDR1 is SEHNR, CDR2 FQNEAQ, per germline (reference sequence). The CDR3 is made up of 13 amino acids. Trimming stripped 0 bases from V and 4 bases from J, with 6 bases between. CDR3 amino acids: CASSLAGFTEAFF. The DNA for the CDR3 is TGTGCCAGCAGCTTAGCCGGGTTCACTGAAGCTTTCTTT.

This rearrangement joins TRBV11-2 to TRBJ2-2, with 10 bases fitting TRBD2. J gave up 6 bases and V 4 bases, and 11 bases lay outside the gene matches. Germline V gives CDR1 SGHAT, CDR2 FQNNGV. The CDR3 runs 17 residues. The CDR3 sequence: CASSSAGGISSAGELFF. DNA for the CDR3: TGTGCCAGCAGCTCAGCGGGAGGGATAAGTTCTGCCGGGGAGCTGTTTTTT.

This clone was found a few times. V is TRBV5-1 and J is TRBJ2-7; D gene unclear. Between the trimmed V and J ends, which lost 5 bases and 3 bases, there was a span of 12 bases. The CDR3 spans 13 residues. Germline V gene lookup returns CDR1 SGHRS and CDR2 YFSETQ. This CDR3 reads CASSDAHGYEQYF. The CDR3 DNA sequence: TGCGCCAGCAGTGATGCTCACGGCTACGAGCAGTACTTC.

CDR3 sequence reads: CASSEGQGIQPQHF. CDR3 nucleotides: TGTGCCAGCAGTGAAGGCCAGGGGATTCAGCCCCAGCATTTT. The chain combines TRBV2 with TRBJ1-5; D possibly corresponds to TRBD1 (6 bases). V was pared by 1 base and J by 6 bases, with 10 bases between. Per the germline V gene, CDR1 is SNHLY and CDR2 is FYNNEI. CDR3 size: 14 residues. Full variable domain (missing parts from reference TRBV2 and TRBJ1-5): EPEVTQTPSHQVTQMGQEVILRCVPISNHLYFYWYRQILGQKVEFLVSFYNNEISEKSEIFDDQFSVERPDGSNFTLKIRSTKLEDSAMYFCASSEGQGIQPQHFGDGTRLSIL.

The chain employs TRBV18 and TRBJ2-1, with D perhaps matching TRBD2 (5 bases). This CDR3 region has 14 residues. Germline assignment: CDR1 KGHSH and CDR2 LQKENI. Trimming removed 1 base at V and 8 bases at J, with 12 bases between. CDR3 residues: CASSPLTTSDEQFF. The CDR3 region has the DNA TGTGCCAGCTCACCACTGACTACCTCCGATGAGCAGTTCTTC.

The chain employs TRBV10-3 and TRBJ2-2; 9 nucleotides match TRBD1. Germline V gene lookup returns CDR1 ENHRY and CDR2 SYGVKD. V was clipped by 10 bases and J by 6 bases; unmatched bases: 9. The CDR3 loop spans 14 amino acids. CDR3 bases: TGTGCCACCACGGGACAGGGAATTTCCGGGGAGCTGTTTTTT. As protein: CATTGQGISGELFF.

The chain links TRBV27 to TRBJ2-7, with 7 positions matching TRBD1. This CDR3 has 13 residues. The V segment lost 6 bases and the J segment 5 bases; nucleotides outside the gene matches: 7. The germline CDR1 and CDR2 sequences are MNHEY and SMNVEV (reference sequence). CDR3 sequence (DNA): TGTGCCAGCAGCTTGACAGGGCGCGACGAGCAGTACTTC. Amino acid sequence: CASSLTGRDEQYF.